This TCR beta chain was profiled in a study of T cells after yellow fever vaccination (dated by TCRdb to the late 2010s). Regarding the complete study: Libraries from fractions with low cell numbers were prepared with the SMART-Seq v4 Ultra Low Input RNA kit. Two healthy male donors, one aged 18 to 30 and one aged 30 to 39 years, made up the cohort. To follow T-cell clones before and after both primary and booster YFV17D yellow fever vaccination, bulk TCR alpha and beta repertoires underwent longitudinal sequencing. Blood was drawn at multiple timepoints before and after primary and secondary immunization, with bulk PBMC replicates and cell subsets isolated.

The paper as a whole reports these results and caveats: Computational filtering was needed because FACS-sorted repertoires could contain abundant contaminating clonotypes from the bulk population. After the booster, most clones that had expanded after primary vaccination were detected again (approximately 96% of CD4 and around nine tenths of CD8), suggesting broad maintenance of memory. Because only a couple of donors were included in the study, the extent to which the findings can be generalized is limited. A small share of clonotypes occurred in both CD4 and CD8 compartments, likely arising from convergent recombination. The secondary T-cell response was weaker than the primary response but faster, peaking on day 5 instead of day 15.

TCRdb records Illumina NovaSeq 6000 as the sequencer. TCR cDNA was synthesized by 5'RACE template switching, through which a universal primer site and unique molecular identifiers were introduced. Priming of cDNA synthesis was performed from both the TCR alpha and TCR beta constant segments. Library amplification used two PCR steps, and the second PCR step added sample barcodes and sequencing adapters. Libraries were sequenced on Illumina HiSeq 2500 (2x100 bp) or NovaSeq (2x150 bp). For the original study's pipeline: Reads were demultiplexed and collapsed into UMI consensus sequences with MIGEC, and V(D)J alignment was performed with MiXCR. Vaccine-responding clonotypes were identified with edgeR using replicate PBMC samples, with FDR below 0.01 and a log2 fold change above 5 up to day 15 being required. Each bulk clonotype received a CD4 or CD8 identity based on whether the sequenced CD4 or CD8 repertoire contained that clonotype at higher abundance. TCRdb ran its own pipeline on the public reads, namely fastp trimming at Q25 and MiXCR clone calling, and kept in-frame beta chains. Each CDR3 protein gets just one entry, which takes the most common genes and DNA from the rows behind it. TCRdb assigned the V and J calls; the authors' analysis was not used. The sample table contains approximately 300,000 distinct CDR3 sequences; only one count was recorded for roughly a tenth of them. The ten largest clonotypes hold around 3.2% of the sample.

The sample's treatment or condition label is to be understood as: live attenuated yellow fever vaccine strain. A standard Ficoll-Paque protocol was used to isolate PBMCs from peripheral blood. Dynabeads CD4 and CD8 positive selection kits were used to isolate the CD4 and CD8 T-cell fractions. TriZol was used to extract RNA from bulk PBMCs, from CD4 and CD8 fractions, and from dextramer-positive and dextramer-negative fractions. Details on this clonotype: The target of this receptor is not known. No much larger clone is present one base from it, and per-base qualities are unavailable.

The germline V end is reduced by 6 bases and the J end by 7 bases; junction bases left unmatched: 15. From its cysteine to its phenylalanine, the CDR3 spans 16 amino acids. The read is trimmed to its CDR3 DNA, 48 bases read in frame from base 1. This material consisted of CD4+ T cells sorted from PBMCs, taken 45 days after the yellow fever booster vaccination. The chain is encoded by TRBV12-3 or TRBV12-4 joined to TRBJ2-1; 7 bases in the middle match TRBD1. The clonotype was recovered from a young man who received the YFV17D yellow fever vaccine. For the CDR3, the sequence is CASRMGKGAVWNEQFF. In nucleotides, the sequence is TGTGCCAGCAGGATGGGCAAGGGGGCAGTATGGAATGAGCAGTTCTTC.